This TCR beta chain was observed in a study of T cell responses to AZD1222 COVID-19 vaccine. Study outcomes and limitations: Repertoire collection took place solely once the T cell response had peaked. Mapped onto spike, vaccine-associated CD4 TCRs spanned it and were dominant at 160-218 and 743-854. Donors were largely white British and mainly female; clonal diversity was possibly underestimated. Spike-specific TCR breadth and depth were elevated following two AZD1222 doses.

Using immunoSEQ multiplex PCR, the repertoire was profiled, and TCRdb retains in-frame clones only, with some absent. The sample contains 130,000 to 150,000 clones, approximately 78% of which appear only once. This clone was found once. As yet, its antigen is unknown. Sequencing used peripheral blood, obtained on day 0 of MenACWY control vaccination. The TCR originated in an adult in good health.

CDR3 protein: CASSFSGQPTPGNTIYF. The CDR3 nucleotides read TGCGCCAGCAGCTTCAGTGGACAGCCTACACCTGGAAACACCATATATTTT. The chain couples TRBV5-1 to TRBJ1-3; maybe TRBD1 (6 bases). The V end lost 2 bases, the J end lost 2 bases, and 17 bases lay between the germline ends. The CDR3 runs 17 residues. The germline V gene encodes CDR1 SGHRS and CDR2 YFSETQ.